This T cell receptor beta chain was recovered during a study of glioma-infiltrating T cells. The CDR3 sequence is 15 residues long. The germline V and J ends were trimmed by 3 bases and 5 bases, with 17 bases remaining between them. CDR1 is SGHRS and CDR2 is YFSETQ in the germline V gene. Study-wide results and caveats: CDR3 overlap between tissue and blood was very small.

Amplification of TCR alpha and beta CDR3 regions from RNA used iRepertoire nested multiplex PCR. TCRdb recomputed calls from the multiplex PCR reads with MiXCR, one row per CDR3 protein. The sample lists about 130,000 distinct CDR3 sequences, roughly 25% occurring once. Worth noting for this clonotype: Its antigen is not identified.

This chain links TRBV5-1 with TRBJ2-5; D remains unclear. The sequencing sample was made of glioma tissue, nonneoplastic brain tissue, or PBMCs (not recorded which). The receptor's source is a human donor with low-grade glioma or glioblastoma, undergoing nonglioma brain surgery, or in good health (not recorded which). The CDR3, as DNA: TGCGCCAGCAGCTACAACCCCGATGTCGCGGAGACCCAGTACTTC. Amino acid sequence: CASSYNPDVAETQYF.